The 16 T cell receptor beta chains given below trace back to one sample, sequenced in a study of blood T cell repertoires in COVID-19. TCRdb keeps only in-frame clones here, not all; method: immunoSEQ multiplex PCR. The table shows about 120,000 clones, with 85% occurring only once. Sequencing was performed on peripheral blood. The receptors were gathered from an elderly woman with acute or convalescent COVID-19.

CDR3 sequence (DNA): TGCGCCAGCAAAGAACAGGGGGACAGCACTGAAGCTTTCTTT. It codes for CASKEQGDSTEAFF. V is TRBV5-1 and J is TRBJ1-1; 8 nucleotides align to TRBD1. CDR1 SGHRS and CDR2 YFSETQ come from the germline V gene. The CDR3 totals 14 residues. The V and J ends lost 6 bases and 4 bases, in that order; junction bases with no gene match: 8.

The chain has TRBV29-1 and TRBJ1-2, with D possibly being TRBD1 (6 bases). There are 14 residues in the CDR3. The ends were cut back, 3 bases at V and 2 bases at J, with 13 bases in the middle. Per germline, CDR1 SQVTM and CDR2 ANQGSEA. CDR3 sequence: CSVEMRDINYGYTF. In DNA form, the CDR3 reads TGCAGCGTTGAGATGAGGGACATCAACTATGGCTACACCTTC.

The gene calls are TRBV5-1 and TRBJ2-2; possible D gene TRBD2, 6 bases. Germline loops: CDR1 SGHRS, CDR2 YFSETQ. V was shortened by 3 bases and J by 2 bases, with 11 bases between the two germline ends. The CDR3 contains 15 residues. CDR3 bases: TGCGCCAGCAGCTCGGCTAGCGTTAACACCGGGGAGCTGTTTTTT. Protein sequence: CASSSASVNTGELFF.

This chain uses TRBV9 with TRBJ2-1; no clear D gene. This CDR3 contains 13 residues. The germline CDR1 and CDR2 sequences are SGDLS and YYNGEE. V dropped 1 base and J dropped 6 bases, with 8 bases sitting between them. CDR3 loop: CASSVTPSNEQFF. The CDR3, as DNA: TGTGCCAGCAGCGTAACCCCTAGCAATGAGCAGTTCTTC. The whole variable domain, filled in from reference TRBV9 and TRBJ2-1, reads DSGVTQTPKHLITATGQRVTLRCSPRSGDLSVYWYQQSLDQGLQFLIQYYNGEERAKGNILERFSAQQFPDLHSELNLSSLELGDSALYFCASSVTPSNEQFFGPGTRLTVL.

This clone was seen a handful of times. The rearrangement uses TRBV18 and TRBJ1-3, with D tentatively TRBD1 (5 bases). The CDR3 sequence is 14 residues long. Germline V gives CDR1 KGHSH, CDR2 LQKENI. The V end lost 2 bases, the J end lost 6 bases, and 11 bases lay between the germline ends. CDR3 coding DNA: TGTGCCAGCTCACCAGAAGGACAAGTAAACACCATATATTTT. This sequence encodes CASSPEGQVNTIYF.

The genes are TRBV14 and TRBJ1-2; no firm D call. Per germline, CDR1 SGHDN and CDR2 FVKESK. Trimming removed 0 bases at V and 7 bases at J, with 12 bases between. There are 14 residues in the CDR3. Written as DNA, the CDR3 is TGTGCCAGCAGCCAAGATAACGGGTTTCGTGGCTACACCTTC. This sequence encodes CASSQDNGFRGYTF.

The CDR3 loop reads CASSGSGHYGYTF. CDR3 nucleotide sequence: TGTGCCAGCTCCGGCAGCGGCCACTATGGCTACACCTTC. The V call is TRBV18, the J call TRBJ1-2; D is unclear. The V gene lost 6 bases and the J gene lost 3 bases, with 11 bases spanning the gap. CDR1 KGHSH and CDR2 LQKENI come from the germline V gene. CDR3 length: 13 amino acids.

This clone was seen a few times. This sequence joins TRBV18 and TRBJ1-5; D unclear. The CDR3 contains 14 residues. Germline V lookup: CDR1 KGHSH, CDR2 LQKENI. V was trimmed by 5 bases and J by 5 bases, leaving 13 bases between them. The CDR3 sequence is CASSRTLIYQPQHF. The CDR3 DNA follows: TGTGCCAGCTCAAGGACTTTGATTTATCAGCCCCAGCATTTT.

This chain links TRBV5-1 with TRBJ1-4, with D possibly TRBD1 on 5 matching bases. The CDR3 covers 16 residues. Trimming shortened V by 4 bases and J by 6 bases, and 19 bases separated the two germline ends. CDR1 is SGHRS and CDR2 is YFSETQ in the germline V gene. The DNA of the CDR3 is TGCGCCAGCAGCCCCACGGGGGACGGCACCTATGAAAAACTGTTTTTT. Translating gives CASSPTGDGTYEKLFF.

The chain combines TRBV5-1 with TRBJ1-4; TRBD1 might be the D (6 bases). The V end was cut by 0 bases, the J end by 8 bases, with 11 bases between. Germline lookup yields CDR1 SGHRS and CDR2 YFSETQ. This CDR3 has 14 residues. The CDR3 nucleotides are TGCGCCAGCAGCTTGGAACAGGGAAACGAAAAACTGTTTTTT. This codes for CASSLEQGNEKLFF. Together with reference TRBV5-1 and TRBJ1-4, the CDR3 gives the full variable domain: KAGVTQTPRYLIKTRGQQVTLSCSPISGHRSVSWYQQTPGQGLQFLFEYFSETQRNKGNFPGRFSGRQFSNSRSEMNVSTLELGDSALYLCASSLEQGNEKLFFGSGTQLSVL.

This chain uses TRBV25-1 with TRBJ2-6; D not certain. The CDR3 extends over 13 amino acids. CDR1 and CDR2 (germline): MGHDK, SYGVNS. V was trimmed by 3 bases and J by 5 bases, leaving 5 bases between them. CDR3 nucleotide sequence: TGTGCCAGCAGTGACCTATGGGCCAACGTCCTGACTTTC. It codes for CASSDLWANVLTF. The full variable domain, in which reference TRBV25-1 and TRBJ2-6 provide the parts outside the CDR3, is EADIYQTPRYLVIGTGKKITLECSQTMGHDKMYWYQQDPGMELHLIHYSYGVNSTEKGDLSSESTVSRIRTEHFPLTLESARPSHTSQYLCASSDLWANVLTFGAGSRLTVL.

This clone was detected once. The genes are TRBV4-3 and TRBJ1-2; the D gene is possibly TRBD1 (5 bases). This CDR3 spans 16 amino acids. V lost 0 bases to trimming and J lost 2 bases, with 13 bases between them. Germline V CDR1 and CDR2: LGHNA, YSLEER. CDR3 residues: CASSQDHGGRNYGYTF. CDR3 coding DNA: TGCGCCAGCAGCCAAGATCATGGGGGGAGGAACTATGGCTACACCTTC.

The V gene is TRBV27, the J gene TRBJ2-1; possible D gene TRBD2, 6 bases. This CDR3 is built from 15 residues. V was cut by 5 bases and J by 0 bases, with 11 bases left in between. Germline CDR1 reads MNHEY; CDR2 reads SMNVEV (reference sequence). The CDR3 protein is CASSPLASSYNEQFF. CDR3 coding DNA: TGTGCCAGCAGTCCACTAGCATCCTCCTACAATGAGCAGTTCTTC.

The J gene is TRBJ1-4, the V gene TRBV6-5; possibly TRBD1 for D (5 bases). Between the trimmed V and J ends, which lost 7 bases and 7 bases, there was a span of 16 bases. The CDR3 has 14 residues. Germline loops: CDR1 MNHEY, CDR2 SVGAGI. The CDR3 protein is CASISGGSGEKLFF. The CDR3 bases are TGTGCCAGCATTTCGGGGGGATCTGGTGAAAAACTGTTTTTT.

Here the CDR3 reads CASSTALQETQYF. In nucleotides, the CDR3 is TGTGCCAGCAGTACCGCGCTCCAAGAGACCCAGTACTTC. The chain links TRBV12-3 or TRBV12-4 to TRBJ2-5; D call uncertain. The V gene lost 5 bases and the J gene lost 1 base, with 8 bases spanning the gap. CDR3 length: 13 residues.

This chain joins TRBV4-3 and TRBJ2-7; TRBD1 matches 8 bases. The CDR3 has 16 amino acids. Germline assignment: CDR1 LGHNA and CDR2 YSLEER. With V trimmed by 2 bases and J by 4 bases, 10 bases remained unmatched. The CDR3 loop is CASSQSLLGQGYEQYF. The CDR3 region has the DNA TGCGCCAGCAGCCAATCACTTTTAGGACAGGGATACGAGCAGTACTTC.